The rows below give T cell receptor beta chains drawn from one sample of a study of shared clonotypes between healthy human individuals. Assay: immunoSEQ multiplex PCR; the TCRdb copy retains only in-frame clones and omits some. The data show 2 million to 2.5 million clones, approximately 96% seen once. The sequencing sample was made of naive CD4+ T cells sorted from blood. All receptors come from a man aged 18 to 35 in good health. Both conserved end residues are part of each CDR3. A D gene is named only where the DNA matches it firmly. Expanded clones are given a class, and other clones once, few, many or no size at all.

v_call	clone_size	j_call	d_call	cdr3_aa	cdr3_nt
TRBV29-1	-	TRBJ2-3	-	CSVEEASTDTQYF	TGCAGCGTTGAGGAAGCTTCCACAGATACGCAGTATTTT
TRBV4-1	-	TRBJ1-5	-	CASSQDVGISNQPQHF	TGCGCCAGCAGCCAAGATGTGGGGATTAGCAATCAGCCCCAGCATTTT
TRBV18	-	TRBJ1-2	TRBD1	CASSPRQGATANYGYTF	TGTGCCAGCTCACCGAGACAGGGGGCCACAGCTAACTATGGCTACACCTTC
TRBV19	once	TRBJ1-1	-	CASSTRPFGGNTEAFF	TGTGCCAGTAGTACCAGACCCTTTGGAGGGAACACTGAAGCTTTCTTT
TRBV10-3	-	TRBJ1-1	TRBD1	CAISPDRRPVNTEAFF	TGTGCCATCAGCCCGGACAGGCGCCCTGTGAACACTGAAGCTTTCTTT
TRBV19	-	TRBJ2-7	TRBD2	CATSVIAGGSEQYF	TGTGCCACCTCGGTAATAGCGGGAGGCAGCGAGCAGTACTTC
TRBV19	-	TRBJ2-1	-	CASSRGDEQFF	TGTGCCAGTAGTAGGGGCGATGAGCAGTTCTTC
TRBV10-3	-	TRBJ2-5	TRBD1	CAISESRQGKETQYF	TGTGCCATCAGTGAGTCTAGACAGGGGAAAGAGACCCAGTACTTC
TRBV5-6	-	TRBJ1-4	TRBD1	CASSWGWIRDRDEKLFF	TGTGCCAGCAGCTGGGGATGGATAAGGGACAGGGACGAAAAACTGTTTTTT
TRBV9	-	TRBJ2-6	-	CASSVAVKGERANVLTF	TGTGCCAGCAGCGTAGCTGTGAAGGGAGAACGGGCCAACGTCCTGACTTTC
TRBV5-1	-	TRBJ2-7	TRBD1	CASSLEGQGTYEQYF	TGCGCCAGCAGCTTGGAGGGACAGGGGACGTACGAGCAGTACTTC
TRBV10-3	-	TRBJ2-1	TRBD2	CAISEPSGGAKNEQFF	TGTGCCATCAGTGAACCTAGCGGGGGGGCTAAAAATGAGCAGTTCTTC
TRBV5-1	-	TRBJ2-7	TRBD1	CASSFLPGQGYYEQYF	TGCGCCAGCAGCTTCCTTCCGGGACAGGGGTACTACGAGCAGTACTTC
TRBV6-5	-	TRBJ2-7	TRBD1	CASSYKGTVYEQYF	TGTGCCAGCAGTTACAAAGGGACAGTCTACGAGCAGTACTTC
TRBV7-2	-	TRBJ2-7	-	CASSEDRQQYF	TGTGCCAGCAGCGAGGACCGCCAGCAGTACTTC
TRBV10-3	-	TRBJ1-6	-	CAISESTWGGSPLHF	TGTGCCATCAGTGAGTCGACCTGGGGCGGTTCACCCCTCCACTTT
TRBV19	once	TRBJ2-5	-	CASGGRRQETQYF	TGTGCCAGCGGTGGACGGCGGCAAGAGACCCAGTACTTC
TRBV5-4	-	TRBJ2-2	-	CASSFGSRANTGELFF	TGTGCCAGCAGCTTTGGCAGCCGGGCGAACACCGGGGAGCTGTTTTTT
TRBV7-2	-	TRBJ2-5	-	CASSPGRIPSVETQYF	TGTGCCAGCAGCCCCGGCCGGATTCCGAGCGTTGAGACCCAGTACTTC
TRBV5-1	-	TRBJ1-5	-	CASSLTGPNQPQHF	TGCGCCAGCAGCTTGACAGGGCCGAATCAGCCCCAGCATTTT
TRBV11-3	-	TRBJ2-1	-	CASSFGWGYNEQFF	TGTGCCAGCAGCTTCGGATGGGGCTACAATGAGCAGTTCTTC
TRBV29-1	once	TRBJ2-1	-	CSVALYPYNEQFF	TGCAGCGTTGCGTTATACCCGTACAATGAGCAGTTCTTC
TRBV4-3	-	TRBJ2-7	-	CASSPAASAEYEQYF	TGCGCCAGCAGCCCGGCCGCTAGCGCTGAGTACGAGCAGTACTTC
TRBV20-1	-	TRBJ2-3	-	CSAGHTDTQYF	TGCAGTGCGGGTCACACAGATACGCAGTATTTT
TRBV6-5	-	TRBJ2-6	-	CASSYSGGSGANVLTF	TGTGCCAGCAGTTACTCGGGGGGCTCTGGGGCCAACGTCCTGACTTTC
TRBV9	-	TRBJ1-6	TRBD1	CASSPGWDRDNSPLHF	TGTGCCAGCAGCCCCGGCTGGGACAGGGATAATTCACCCCTCCACTTT
TRBV9	-	TRBJ1-1	-	CASSVVRQGYTEAFF	TGTGCCAGCAGCGTAGTGAGGCAGGGCTACACTGAAGCTTTCTTT
TRBV7-9	-	TRBJ2-3	TRBD2	CASSFPLTSGTDTQYF	TGTGCCAGCAGCTTCCCTTTGACTAGCGGCACAGATACGCAGTATTTT
TRBV30	once	TRBJ2-2	TRBD2	CAWSPTRTSGSPGELFF	TGTGCCTGGAGTCCAACCCGGACTAGCGGGAGTCCCGGGGAGCTGTTTTTT
TRBV28	-	TRBJ2-1	-	CASSPSWFQGSSYNEQFF	TGTGCCAGCAGTCCCAGTTGGTTCCAAGGTAGCTCCTACAATGAGCAGTTCTTC
TRBV7-7	once	TRBJ2-5	-	CASSLGQIQETQYF	TGTGCTAGCAGCTTAGGGCAGATCCAAGAGACCCAGTACTTC
TRBV5-1	-	TRBJ2-2	-	CASSLAGPNTGELFF	TGCGCCAGCAGCTTAGCAGGTCCGAACACCGGGGAGCTGTTTTTT
TRBV28	-	TRBJ1-6	-	CASSNYSPLHF	TGTGCCAGCAGTAATTATTCACCCCTCCACTTT
TRBV14	-	TRBJ1-2	-	CASSQDPGDYGYTF	TGTGCCAGCAGCCAAGATCCTGGGGACTATGGCTACACCTTC
TRBV6-1	-	TRBJ2-7	-	CASSEAAGLIQYF	TGTGCCAGCAGTGAAGCGGCAGGGCTGATCCAGTACTTC
TRBV28	-	TRBJ1-1	TRBD1	CASNTGQAGNTEAFF	TGTGCCAGCAATACAGGACAGGCCGGGAACACTGAAGCTTTCTTT
TRBV5-4	-	TRBJ1-2	TRBD1	CASRSPVQGAGGYTF	TGTGCCAGCAGATCTCCAGTACAGGGGGCCGGTGGCTACACCTTC
TRBV2	-	TRBJ2-3	-	CASRTNPGTYSTDTQYF	TGTGCCAGCAGAACGAATCCTGGGACGTATAGCACAGATACGCAGTATTTT
TRBV5-4	few	TRBJ1-1	-	CASSLEGNTEAFF	TGTGCCAGCAGCTTGGAAGGGAACACTGAAGCTTTCTTT
TRBV2	-	TRBJ2-7	TRBD2	CASSVTSVSYEQYF	TGTGCCAGCAGTGTTACTAGCGTCTCCTACGAGCAGTACTTC
TRBV10-1	-	TRBJ2-3	TRBD2	CASSELLAGATDTQYF	TGCGCCAGCAGTGAGCTCCTAGCGGGGGCCACAGATACGCAGTATTTT
TRBV4-1	-	TRBJ2-3	-	CASSSRQGRTGHADTQYF	TGCGCCAGCAGCTCCCGGCAGGGACGGACGGGGCACGCGGATACGCAGTATTTT
TRBV7-9	-	TRBJ1-2	-	CASSLESGVHGYTF	TGTGCCAGCAGCTTAGAGTCCGGGGTTCATGGCTACACCTTC
TRBV28	-	TRBJ2-7	-	CASISSRGQGHEQYF	TGTGCCAGCATTTCAAGTCGGGGGCAGGGGCACGAGCAGTACTTC
TRBV5-1	-	TRBJ2-2	-	CASSLVSTRPTGELFF	TGCGCCAGCAGCTTGGTGTCCACCCGACCTACCGGGGAGCTGTTTTTT
TRBV21-1	-	TRBJ1-2	-	CASSLRTRRWCGGYTF	TGTGCCAGCAGCCTCCGGACTCGGCGGTGGTGTGGTGGCTACACCTTC
TRBV6-5	once	TRBJ1-4	-	CASSLQGDKALFF	TGTGCCAGCAGTCTACAGGGAGATAAGGCACTGTTTTTT
TRBV19	-	TRBJ2-5	TRBD2	CASSARTSGGSETQYF	TGTGCCAGTAGTGCCCGGACTAGCGGGGGAAGTGAGACCCAGTACTTC
TRBV2	-	TRBJ2-1	-	CASRRGYEQFF	TGTGCCAGCAGGAGGGGGTACGAGCAGTTCTTC
TRBV5-1	-	TRBJ1-5	-	CASSLEAVGKVGQPQHF	TGCGCCAGCAGCTTGGAGGCGGTAGGAAAGGTGGGTCAGCCCCAGCATTTT
TRBV4-1	once	TRBJ1-1	-	CASSQEARMNTEAFF	TGCGCCAGCAGCCAAGAGGCCCGAATGAACACTGAAGCTTTCTTT
TRBV30	-	TRBJ1-3	-	CAWSSRFGNTIYF	TGTGCCTGGAGCTCGCGCTTTGGAAACACCATATATTTT
TRBV29-1	-	TRBJ2-1	TRBD2	CSVLAGGHYEQFF	TGCAGCGTACTAGCGGGGGGGCATTATGAGCAGTTCTTC